The 30 T cell receptor beta chains presented below share a single source sample, sequenced in a study of shared clonotypes between healthy human individuals. This table comes from immunoSEQ multiplex PCR, and its TCRdb copy is limited to in-frame clones, with some not included. The profile shows about 1.1 million clones, 60% to 80% of them singletons. The source material was memory CD4+ T cells from PBMCs. This sample's subset: CD45RA-negative fraction. These receptors came from a man aged 18 to 29 in good health. Some clones in this sample may be carry-over from other donors' samples.

This clone was picked up one time. The genes are TRBV5-1 and TRBJ1-2, with 8 nucleotides matching TRBD1. The CDR3 extends over 17 amino acids. The V and J ends lost 0 bases and 2 bases, in that order; junction bases with no gene match: 9. Looked up from germline, CDR1 is SGHRS and CDR2 is YFSETQ. The CDR3 protein is CASSLARGQDKNYGYTF. CDR3 DNA: TGCGCCAGCAGCTTGGCTAGGGGACAGGATAAGAACTATGGCTACACCTTC.

The CDR3 DNA reads as TGCGCCAGCAGCTCGCGGGAGGGAAATGAGCAGTTCTTC. It is translated as CASSSREGNEQFF. The chain combines TRBV10-2 with TRBJ2-1; 9 positions agree with TRBD2. The germline gives CDR1 WSHSY, CDR2 SAAADI. J was trimmed by 7 bases and V by 6 bases; bases with no gene match: 4. The CDR3 totals 13 residues.

This chain connects TRBV28 to TRBJ1-2; D might be TRBD1 (6 bases). The CDR3 sequence is 14 residues long. V lost 10 bases and J lost 8, with 23 bases in between. In germline, CDR1 is MDHEN, CDR2 SYDVKM. CDR3 sequence: CAIDSPPGGRGYTF. The CDR3 coding sequence is TGTGCCATCGACTCCCCGCCCGGGGGCAGGGGCTACACCTTC.

V usage is TRBV5-4 and J usage is TRBJ2-5, with 7 bases aligning to TRBD1. Germline loops: CDR1 SGHNT, CDR2 YYREEE (reference sequence). The CDR3 is made up of 15 amino acids. The junction had 7 bases not matched to a gene; V was cut back by 3 bases and J by 2 bases. The CDR3 protein is CASSSPTGRQETQYF. Here the CDR3 DNA reads TGTGCCAGCAGCTCCCCGACAGGGCGACAAGAGACCCAGTACTTC.

The genes are TRBV27 and TRBJ1-2; D is perhaps TRBD1 (6 bases). V was trimmed by 3 bases and J by 7 bases, leaving 18 bases between them. Looked up from germline, CDR1 is MNHEY and CDR2 is SMNVEV (reference sequence). This CDR3 is built from 15 residues. CDR3 sequence (DNA): TGTGCCAGCAGTTTCGCCGAGACAAGGGGGGGTGGCTACACCTTC. This encodes CASSFAETRGGGYTF.

V gene TRBV27 combines with J gene TRBJ1-2; TRBD1 agrees at 7 bases. Germline CDR1 is MNHEY and CDR2 is SMNVEV (reference sequence). Trimming at V came to 3 bases and at J to 4 bases, leaving 5 bases not matched to a gene. The CDR3 consists of 14 residues. The CDR3 region is CASSFNRDSYGYTF. Here the CDR3 DNA reads TGTGCCAGCAGTTTTAACCGGGACAGCTATGGCTACACCTTC.

The V and J genes are TRBV5-1 and TRBJ2-7; 7 bases are shared with TRBD1. The V and J ends lost 3 bases and 5 bases, in that order; junction bases with no gene match: 5. The germline V gene encodes CDR1 SGHRS and CDR2 YFSETQ. The CDR3 is 13 amino acids. CDR3 nucleotide sequence: TGCGCCAGCAGCTCGGGACAGACTAACGAGCAGTACTTC. Amino acid sequence: CASSSGQTNEQYF.

This rearrangement joins TRBV9 to TRBJ2-7; TRBD2 matches at 7 bases. CDR3 length equals 15 residues. With 0 bases clipped from V and 9 bases from J, the junction kept 12 bases outside the gene matches. In germline, CDR1 is SGDLS, CDR2 YYNGEE. The CDR3 region has the DNA TGTGCCAGCAGCGTAGGCCTAGCGGAGAACCTACCGCAGTACTTC. It translates to CASSVGLAENLPQYF.

To note about this clone: A far larger clone is a single base away, which makes a read error likely. The rearrangement joins TRBV25-1 to TRBJ2-7, with 9 bases that match TRBD1. The CDR3 has 12 residues. V dropped 11 bases and J dropped 2; count of bases not matched to a gene: 4. From germline, CDR1 is MGHDK and CDR2 SYGVNS. CDR3 region: CAGGTGTYEQYF. The CDR3 DNA reads as TGTGCCGGCGGGACAGGGACCTACGAGCAGTACTTC.

The chain couples TRBV11-1 to TRBJ2-2; TRBD2 matches 13 bases. The junction had 2 bases not matched to a gene; V was cut back by 5 bases and J by 5 bases. Germline CDR1 is SGHAT and CDR2 is FQDESV (reference sequence). CDR3 length: 15 residues. CDR3 nucleotides: TGTGCCAGCAGCCCGGGACTAGCGGGAACCGGGGAGCTGTTTTTT. This gives the protein CASSPGLAGTGELFF.

The chain joins TRBV5-1 to TRBJ2-5; D is undetermined. Trimming left V 0 bases short and J 1 base short, with 10 bases between. The CDR3 sequence is 15 residues long. Germline CDR1 reads SGHRS; CDR2 reads YFSETQ. CDR3 bases: TGCGCCAGCAGCTTGGGGGCCAGCACCCAAGAGACCCAGTACTTC. Protein sequence: CASSLGASTQETQYF.

The gene calls are TRBV5-1 and TRBJ2-3; D not certain. Trimming cost V 4 bases and J 0 bases, with 9 bases left between them. Germline values: CDR1 SGHRS, CDR2 YFSETQ. This CDR3 has 14 residues. CDR3: CASSPTTSTDTQYF. CDR3 DNA: TGCGCCAGCAGCCCTACAACTAGCACAGATACGCAGTATTTT. The whole variable domain, filled in from reference TRBV5-1 and TRBJ2-3, reads KAGVTQTPRYLIKTRGQQVTLSCSPISGHRSVSWYQQTPGQGLQFLFEYFSETQRNKGNFPGRFSGRQFSNSRSEMNVSTLELGDSALYLCASSPTTSTDTQYFGPGTRLTVL.

The chain links TRBV5-1 to TRBJ2-1; 10 positions match TRBD2. The CDR3 length is 15 residues. Germline CDR1 reads SGHRS; CDR2 reads YFSETQ. The V and J ends lost 7 bases and 8 bases, in that order; junction bases with no gene match: 12. Here the CDR3 DNA reads TGCGCCAGCGGCATTGCTAGCGGGAGTGGAGATGAGCAGTTCTTC. Its translation is CASGIASGSGDEQFF.

The J gene is TRBJ2-5, the V gene TRBV6-6; D is uncertain. Germline V gene lookup returns CDR1 MNHNY and CDR2 SVGAGI (reference sequence). The CDR3 has 12 residues. With 7 bases removed from V and 4 bases from J, the gap between germline ends came to 10 bases. The CDR3, as DNA: TGTGCCAGCACCACGGGCCCAGAGACCCAGTACTTC. Translation gives CASTTGPETQYF.

The rearrangement uses TRBV18 and TRBJ1-4, with D uncertain. Per germline, CDR1 KGHSH and CDR2 LQKENI. The CDR3 totals 15 residues. Trimming cost V 4 bases and J 0 bases, with 9 bases left between them. The CDR3 sequence is CASSQGPATNEKLFF. Written as DNA, the CDR3 is TGTGCCAGCTCACAGGGTCCTGCAACTAATGAAAAACTGTTTTTT.

The chain is built from TRBV9 and TRBJ2-1, with D perhaps given as TRBD1 or TRBD2 (5 bases each). The CDR3 is made up of 20 amino acids. Germline V lookup: CDR1 SGDLS, CDR2 YYNGEE. Trimming took 4 bases from V and 3 from J, leaving 29 bases between them. CDR3 coding DNA: TGTGCCAGCAGCCATCCCCCTCCGAGATTGAATGGGGGTGACTACAATGAGCAGTTCTTC. Its protein product is CASSHPPPRLNGGDYNEQFF.

The chain employs TRBV5-1 and TRBJ1-1, with D possibly matching TRBD1 (6 bases). V dropped 1 base and J dropped 4 bases, with 8 bases sitting between them. Per the germline V gene, CDR1 is SGHRS and CDR2 is YFSETQ. This CDR3 is 13 amino acids long. The CDR3: CASSLKGGTEAFF. The CDR3 nucleotides are TGCGCCAGCAGCTTGAAGGGGGGCACTGAAGCTTTCTTT. The whole variable domain, filled in from reference TRBV5-1 and TRBJ1-1, reads KAGVTQTPRYLIKTRGQQVTLSCSPISGHRSVSWYQQTPGQGLQFLFEYFSETQRNKGNFPGRFSGRQFSNSRSEMNVSTLELGDSALYLCASSLKGGTEAFFGQGTRLTVV.

The gene calls are TRBV7-6 and TRBJ2-5, with unresolved D. Trimming took 5 bases from V and 0 from J, leaving 4 bases between them. This CDR3 is 12 amino acids long. CDR1 is SGHVS, CDR2 FNYEAQ, per germline. The CDR3 region has the DNA TGTGCCAGCAGCCAGTACCAAGAGACCCAGTACTTC. It translates to CASSQYQETQYF. Drawing the rest from reference TRBV7-6 and TRBJ2-5, the complete variable domain is GAGVSQSPRYKVTKRGQDVALRCDPISGHVSLYWYRQALGQGPEFLTYFNYEAQQDKSGLPNDRFSAERPEGSISTLTIQRTEQRDSAMYRCASSQYQETQYFGPGTRLLVL.

V and J are TRBV4-1 and TRBJ1-4; 7 bases align to TRBD1. CDR1 is MGHRA, CDR2 YSYEKL, per germline. The CDR3 is 14 residues long. J gave up 2 bases and V 6 bases, and 3 bases lay outside the gene matches. This CDR3 reads CASSRQGTNEKLFF. CDR3 DNA: TGCGCCAGCAGTAGACAGGGCACTAATGAAAAACTGTTTTTT.

In this sample, this clone turned up once. The chain has TRBV18 and TRBJ2-7; D is undetermined. Trimming removed 6 bases at V and 3 bases at J, with 15 bases between. This CDR3 has 14 amino acids. Germline CDR1 and CDR2: KGHSH and LQKENI. CDR3 bases: TGTGCCAGCTCGTTAGGGCCCAAGAGCTACGAGCAGTACTTC. It translates to CASSLGPKSYEQYF.

The chain is built from TRBV2 and TRBJ2-5; the match to TRBD1 covers 8 bases. TRBJ2-7 explains the end of the DNA better; the J call may be wrong. The CDR3 contains 15 residues. CDR1 SNHLY and CDR2 FYNNEI come from the germline V gene. Written as DNA, the CDR3 is TGTGCCAGCAAGCCCACGGACAGGGAGACCTACGAGCAGTACTTC. It encodes CASKPTDRETYEQYF.

The genes are TRBV6-5 and TRBJ2-1; D possibly matches TRBD1 or TRBD2 (7 bases each). CDR1 and CDR2 (germline): MNHEY, SVGAGI. Trimming removed 3 bases at V and 5 bases at J, with 17 bases between. There are 16 residues in the CDR3. CDR3 DNA sequence: TGTGCCAGCAGTTATGGGGAGGGGGACAGCGACAATGAGCAGTTCTTC. Translated: CASSYGEGDSDNEQFF.

The genes are TRBV9 and TRBJ1-2; TRBD1 aligns across 8 bases. V gave up 3 bases and J gave up 6 bases; unmatched junction bases: 7. Germline lookup yields CDR1 SGDLS and CDR2 YYNGEE. CDR3 size: 14 residues. The CDR3: CASSAHRGWDGYTF. The CDR3 DNA follows: TGTGCCAGCAGCGCCCACAGGGGGTGGGATGGCTACACCTTC.

The chain carries TRBV28 and TRBJ2-1; 7 bases agree with TRBD1. In germline, CDR1 is MDHEN, CDR2 SYDVKM. The CDR3 is 12 residues long. J gave up 6 bases and V 8 bases, and 4 bases lay outside the gene matches. This chain's CDR3 is CASREGANEQFF. CDR3 DNA sequence: TGTGCCAGCCGAGAGGGGGCCAATGAGCAGTTCTTC.

V usage is TRBV18 and J usage is TRBJ2-1; no reliable D call. The V and J ends lost 4 bases and 4 bases respectively, with 14 bases between them. The CDR3 loop spans 15 amino acids. Germline values: CDR1 KGHSH, CDR2 LQKENI. The CDR3 DNA is TGTGCCAGCTCACGGACGGCTATTTCATACAATGAGCAGTTCTTC. This encodes CASSRTAISYNEQFF.

The V call is TRBV19, the J call TRBJ2-1; 8 bases align to TRBD2. Germline lookup yields CDR1 LNHDA and CDR2 SQIVND (reference sequence). Trimming at V came to 8 bases and at J to 1 base, leaving 19 bases not matched to a gene. The length of the CDR3 is 19 residues. The CDR3 reads CASGGVQGLAGWSYNEQFF. CDR3 DNA: TGTGCCAGTGGGGGGGTGCAGGGATTAGCGGGATGGTCCTACAATGAGCAGTTCTTC.

In regard to this clone: Other DNA sequences of this sample code for an identical CDR3. This chain joins TRBV19 and TRBJ2-6; the D gene could be TRBD1 or TRBD2 (5 bases each). CDR1 LNHDA and CDR2 SQIVND come from the germline V gene (reference sequence). The V end lost 5 bases, the J end lost 4 bases, and 12 bases lay between the germline ends. This CDR3 is 15 amino acids long. This CDR3 reads CASSFSGSGANVLTF. The CDR3 DNA follows: TGTGCCAGTAGTTTTTCAGGGAGCGGGGCCAACGTCCTGACTTTC. The variable domain in full, completed from reference TRBV19 and TRBJ2-6, reads DGGITQSPKYLFRKEGQNVTLSCEQNLNHDAMYWYRQDPGQGLRLIYYSQIVNDFQKGDIAEGYSVSREKKESFPLTVTSAQKNPTAFYLCASSFSGSGANVLTFGAGSRLTVL.

CDR3 nucleotides: TGTGCCAGCAGCTCGGAACAGGGGTCCTACGAGCAGTACTTC. Translating gives CASSSEQGSYEQYF. The chain links TRBV7-2 to TRBJ2-7; TRBD1 aligns across 7 bases. The V gene's germline CDR1 is SGHTA and CDR2 FQGNSA. J lost 1 base, V lost 4 bases, and 4 bases had no gene match. The CDR3 loop spans 14 amino acids.

The chain links TRBV5-1 to TRBJ1-2; the match to TRBD1 covers 8 bases. Germline lookup yields CDR1 SGHRS and CDR2 YFSETQ. The J segment lost 8 bases and the V segment lost 0 bases, leaving 6 bases of the junction unmatched. This CDR3 has 14 residues. The CDR3 DNA reads as TGCGCCAGCAGCTTGGAGGGACAGGCGTGGGGCTACACCTTC. Amino acid sequence: CASSLEGQAWGYTF.

As to this clone: This same CDR3 is encoded by further DNA sequences in the sample. The chain joins TRBV5-1 to TRBJ1-1, with a possible D match to TRBD1 (5 bases). The V gene's germline CDR1 is SGHRS and CDR2 YFSETQ. This CDR3 is built from 14 residues. V was cut by 1 base and J by 6 bases, with 13 bases left in between. This CDR3 is CASSLSQGGAEAFF. In DNA, the CDR3 is TGCGCCAGCAGCTTGAGCCAGGGCGGTGCTGAAGCTTTCTTT.